One sample yielded the 13 T cell receptor beta chains listed below, sequenced in a study of blood T cell repertoires in COVID-19. Produced via immunoSEQ multiplex PCR; TCRdb's table is partial and in-frame only. The repertoire holds over 150,000 clones, around 85% seen once, with 25% to 35% in the top ten. Sequences were obtained from peripheral blood. These TCRs come from a woman aged 55-75 years with acute or convalescent COVID-19.

The chain employs TRBV5-1 and TRBJ1-6; TRBD1 is a possible D gene (5 bases). Germline V lookup: CDR1 SGHRS, CDR2 YFSETQ. Trimming cost V 5 bases and J 0 bases, with 12 bases left between them. The CDR3 has 16 residues. The CDR3, as DNA: TGCGCCAGCAGTATCGGGGGGAGCTCCTATAATTCACCCCTCCACTTT. Its protein is CASSIGGSSYNSPLHF.

This rearrangement joins TRBV5-1 to TRBJ1-6; TRBD1 agrees at 9 bases. This CDR3 region has 15 residues. CDR1 and CDR2 (germline): SGHRS, YFSETQ. The J segment lost 13 bases and the V segment lost 4 bases, leaving 12 bases of the junction unmatched. The CDR3 nucleotides read TGCGCCAGCAGCGGAACCGGGACAGGGCCCGTCCCCCTCCACTTT. Translating gives CASSGTGTGPVPLHF.

V gene TRBV6-5 combines with J gene TRBJ1-6, with D tentatively TRBD1 (6 bases). The CDR3 extends over 14 amino acids. V lost 0 bases and J 7 bases, leaving 7 bases between the germline ends. In germline, CDR1 is MNHEY, CDR2 SVGAGI. CDR3 bases: TGTGCCAGCAGTTACTCCACAGGGAATTCACCCCTCCACTTT. As protein: CASSYSTGNSPLHF.

The chain joins TRBV21-1 to TRBJ1-1. TRBV21-1 constitutes a pseudogene. CDR3 size: 13 residues. The CDR3 region has the DNA TGTGCCAGCAGCCCGCGGGTTGGCACTGAAGCTTTCTTT. Amino acid sequence: CASSPRVGTEAFF.

The chain has TRBV7-9 and TRBJ1-6; the match to TRBD1 covers 9 bases. This CDR3 contains 15 residues. The germline V gene has CDR1 SEHNR and CDR2 FQNEAQ (reference sequence). Unmatched junction bases numbered 8, after V lost 8 bases and J lost 6 bases. The CDR3, as DNA: TGTGCCAGCGGCGGGACAGGGTTCAGTAATTCACCCCTCCACTTT. Its translation: CASGGTGFSNSPLHF. The whole variable domain, filled in from reference TRBV7-9 and TRBJ1-6, reads DTGVSQNPRHKITKRGQNVTFRCDPISEHNRLYWYRQTLGQGPEFLTYFQNEAQLEKSRLLSDRFSAERPKGSFSTLEIQRTEQGDSAMYLCASGGTGFSNSPLHFGNGTRLTVT.

To note about this clone: An end of the junction does not agree with germline; a read error may underlie this. This chain connects TRBV5-6 to TRBJ1-4; 10 bases match TRBD1. The CDR3 has 15 residues. The V gene's germline CDR1 is SGHDT and CDR2 YYEEEE. The CDR3 coding sequence is TGTGCCGGCAGCTTACCGACAGGGGGCAACGAAAAACTGTTTTTT. Translating it yields CAGSLPTGGNEKLFF.

J is TRBJ1-6 and V is TRBV3-1 (or the pseudogene TRBV3-2), with D uncertain. The CDR3 consists of 17 residues. The germline gives CDR1 LGHDT, CDR2 YNNKEL (reference sequence). With 0 bases removed from V and 0 bases from J, the gap between germline ends came to 9 bases. Here the CDR3 DNA reads TGTGCCAGCAGCCAAGATGCAGCGAGCTCCTATAATTCACCCCTCCACTTT. It translates to CASSQDAASSYNSPLHF.

This clone was counted a few times. The V gene is TRBV7-8, the J gene TRBJ2-7, with 8 bases identical to TRBD1. CDR1 is SGHVS, CDR2 FQNEAQ, per germline. V gave up 5 bases and J gave up 6 bases; unmatched junction bases: 6. The CDR3 has 13 residues. The CDR3 DNA sequence: TGTGCCAGCAGCGCATATGACAGGGGCGAGCAGTACGTC. Encoded protein: CASSAYDRGEQYV.

This rearrangement joins TRBV5-1 to TRBJ1-1; D gene uncertain. V was clipped by 4 bases and J by 1 base, with 11 bases between them. The CDR3 runs 14 residues. Germline assignment: CDR1 SGHRS and CDR2 YFSETQ. CDR3 protein: CASSEIPTNTEAFF. In DNA form, the CDR3 reads TGCGCCAGCAGCGAGATACCAACGAACACTGAAGCTTTCTTT. The full variable domain, with the rest looked up from reference TRBV5-1 and TRBJ1-1, is KAGVTQTPRYLIKTRGQQVTLSCSPISGHRSVSWYQQTPGQGLQFLFEYFSETQRNKGNFPGRFSGRQFSNSRSEMNVSTLELGDSALYLCASSEIPTNTEAFFGQGTRLTVV.

This rearrangement joins TRBV6-5 to TRBJ2-5; D is ambiguous. Germline CDR1 reads MNHEY; CDR2 reads SVGAGI. The V end lost 6 bases, the J end lost 5 bases, and 19 bases lay between the germline ends. The CDR3 loop spans 15 amino acids. The CDR3 DNA is TGTGCCAGCAGCAAAGGAGCCCAGCGCCGGGAGACCCAGTACTTC. Protein product: CASSKGAQRRETQYF.

The V call is TRBV7-9, the J call TRBJ1-4, with D possibly being TRBD1 (5 bases). CDR1 and CDR2 (germline): SEHNR, FQNEAQ (reference sequence). CDR3 size: 15 residues. Trimming left V 3 bases short and J 8 bases short, with 16 bases between. The CDR3 is CASSFIFRVTEKLFF. The CDR3 DNA follows: TGTGCCAGCAGCTTCATATTCAGGGTGACGGAAAAACTGTTTTTT.

The rearrangement links TRBV28 to TRBJ1-1, with D possibly being TRBD1 (5 bases). CDR1 and CDR2 (germline): MDHEN, SYDVKM. The CDR3 covers 14 residues. Trimming shortened V by 8 bases and J by 5 bases, and 18 bases separated the two germline ends. CDR3 bases: TGTGCCAGCTCCCCCCGGGGGTGGCGAACTGAAGCTTTCTTT. It encodes CASSPRGWRTEAFF.

This clone was seen a few times. V gene TRBV7-3 combines with J gene TRBJ2-1, with D tentatively TRBD1 (7 bases). Germline CDR1 reads SGHTA; CDR2 reads FQGTGA. The CDR3 is made up of 15 amino acids. V lost 4 bases and J 3 bases, leaving 13 bases between the germline ends. The CDR3 DNA is TGTGCCAGCAGCTACGGCAGGGGGGTCTACAATGAGCAGTTCTTC. Translating gives CASSYGRGVYNEQFF.